This T cell receptor (beta chain) was sequenced for a study of blood T cell repertoires in COVID-19. For the study at large: The United States, Italy and Spain supplied acute and convalescent COVID-19 samples. Sample material is recorded as cDNA or gDNA derived from T cells, B-cell-depleted T cells, or PBMCs.

Methods used by the authors: Estimates of nucleated cell counts were drawn from the amplification of reference gene primers. Measured with immunoSEQ multiplex PCR; TCRdb has only the in-frame clones, and not every one. That table is the source of V, J and clone size, and D and trimming were worked out from the DNA. The sample holds a few hundred thousand clones, roughly 88% seen once. The CDR3 loop spans 15 amino acids. Germline-derived CDR1 and CDR2 are SGHVS and FQNEAQ. Deletions cut 5 bases from V and 2 bases from J, with 10 bases between. This sequence originates from a woman aged 40 to 50 who had recovered from COVID-19. Sequences were obtained from peripheral blood. This chain joins TRBV7-8 and TRBJ2-6, with D perhaps matching TRBD1 (5 bases). This CDR3 is CASSPRTTGANVLTF. CDR3 in DNA: TGTGCCAGCAGCCCCCGGACAACTGGGGCCAACGTCCTGACTTTC.